This entry describes one T cell receptor beta chain. Antigen specificity is unknown. The method was immunoSEQ multiplex PCR; TCRdb's version includes in-frame clones alone and lacks a portion of them. The sample lists fewer than 65,000 clones, almost 85% occurring once. The data are from a study of radiotherapy plus CTLA-4 blockade in lung cancer. Study summary: Of the patients, around 17% showed objective responses and roughly 31% attained disease control.

Focal radiation with ipilimumab CTLA-4 blockade was given to patients with chemo-refractory metastatic non-small-cell lung cancer. The germline V gene encodes CDR1 LGHNA and CDR2 YSLEER. V was cut by 0 bases and J by 5 bases, with 11 bases left in between. The length of the CDR3 is 15 residues. Study results and caveats: With interferon-beta, early dynamics of blood T cell clones were reported to best predict response. Tumor-origin TCR clones grew in blood after radiotherapy plus ipilimumab.

This TCR was recovered from a human donor with non-small cell lung cancer whose response to radiotherapy plus ipilimumab could not be evaluated. V is TRBV4-3 and J is TRBJ1-5; D is undetermined. The specimen comprised peripheral blood, sampled from a patient treated with radiotherapy plus ipilimumab. The CDR3 DNA sequence: TGCGCCAGCAGCCAAGATCTCGTCGGAGATCAGCCCCAGCATTTT. Its translation: CASSQDLVGDQPQHF.